The 5 T cell receptor beta chains listed next were all sequenced from one sample in a study of blood T cell repertoires in COVID-19. The data were produced by immunoSEQ multiplex PCR, yet TCRdb's version contains in-frame clones alone and is incomplete. The sample lists some 91,000 clones; 75% to 95% were seen once. Sample: peripheral blood. Receptors were obtained from a man in his sixties with acute or convalescent COVID-19.

This rearrangement joins TRBV10-2 to TRBJ1-5, with D possibly matching TRBD1 (6 bases). There are 18 residues in the CDR3. CDR1 WSHSY and CDR2 SAAADI come from the germline V gene. Trimming took 3 bases from V and 4 from J, leaving 22 bases between them. Here the CDR3 DNA reads TGCGCCAGCAGTGAAGGCGGTTGGCCAGGGGTAAGGAATCAGCCCCAGCATTTT. Translating it yields CASSEGGWPGVRNQPQHF.

The gene calls are TRBV30 and TRBJ1-3; D remains ambiguous. The length of the CDR3 is 13 residues. Deletions cut 4 bases from V and 8 bases from J, with 15 bases between. Germline CDR1 GTSNPN, CDR2 SVGIG (reference sequence). CDR3 DNA sequence: TGTGCCTGGACCCTCGGACTGGCGGACACCATATATTTT. Translating it yields CAWTLGLADTIYF.

This chain links TRBV2 with TRBJ1-2; the D gene is possibly TRBD1 (6 bases). CDR1 is SNHLY and CDR2 is FYNNEI in the germline V gene. The CDR3 spans 13 residues. Trimming cost V 4 bases and J 0 bases, with 6 bases left between them. The CDR3 DNA reads TGTGCCAGCAGTGGGACAGCTAACTATGGCTACACCTTC. It translates to CASSGTANYGYTF. Together with reference TRBV2 and TRBJ1-2, the CDR3 gives the full variable domain: EPEVTQTPSHQVTQMGQEVILRCVPISNHLYFYWYRQILGQKVEFLVSFYNNEISEKSEIFDDQFSVERPDGSNFTLKIRSTKLEDSAMYFCASSGTANYGYTFGSGTRLTVV.

The DNA of the CDR3 is TGTGCCAGCAGCCCCGGGACAGGTGGGGATTACTATGGCTACACCTTC. Amino acids: CASSPGTGGDYYGYTF. The V call is TRBV7-8, the J call TRBJ1-2; 8 bases fit TRBD1. This CDR3 comprises 16 residues. CDR1 and CDR2 from the germline V gene are SGHVS and FQNEAQ. Germline trimming cut 5 bases from V and 3 bases from J; bases unmatched to any gene: 11. The variable domain in full, with the rest retrieved from reference TRBV7-8 and TRBJ1-2, is GAGVSQSPRYKVAKRGQDVALRCDPISGHVSLFWYQQALGQGPEFLTYFQNEAQLDKSGLPSDRFFAERPEGSVSTLKIQRTQQEDSAVYLCASSPGTGGDYYGYTFGSGTRLTVV.

The rearrangement links TRBV5-1 to TRBJ2-2, with a tentative D call TRBD1 (6 bases). Germline V gene lookup returns CDR1 SGHRS and CDR2 YFSETQ. The CDR3 is made up of 15 amino acids. V gave up 5 bases and J gave up 2 bases, with 13 bases separating them. CDR3 nucleotides: TGCGCCAGCAGTCCAGGGGCTATTAACACCGGGGAGCTGTTTTTT. Its translation: CASSPGAINTGELFF.